One sample yielded the 22 T cell receptor beta chains listed below, sequenced in a study of blood T cell repertoires in COVID-19. Sequencing used immunoSEQ multiplex PCR; TCRdb keeps in-frame clones, though not all of them. The sample yields tens of thousands of clones, approximately 79% seen once. Sequenced: peripheral blood. All receptors derive from a woman of 80 years or more with active or convalescent COVID-19.

J is TRBJ1-1 and V is TRBV6-5, with 7 nucleotides matching TRBD1. Germline V gene data show CDR1 as MNHEY and CDR2 as SVGAGI. This CDR3 contains 14 residues. The trim removed 5 bases at V and 1 base at J, leaving 4 bases unmatched. For the CDR3, the DNA is TGTGCCAGCAGTCTTCAGGGGGAGAACACTGAAGCTTTCTTT. Translated: CASSLQGENTEAFF.

The chain is built from TRBV19 and TRBJ2-3; tentatively, D is TRBD2 (6 bases). The V gene's germline CDR1 is LNHDA and CDR2 SQIVND (reference sequence). Trimming shortened V by 3 bases and J by 1 base, and 14 bases separated the two germline ends. CDR3 length equals 16 residues. The chain's CDR3 is CASSIFGLRGTDTQYF. The CDR3, as DNA: TGTGCCAGTAGTATCTTTGGACTAAGGGGCACAGATACGCAGTATTTT.

This clone was observed once. The V call is TRBV6-5, the J call TRBJ2-5, with 9 bases fitting TRBD2. With V trimmed by 5 bases and J by 8 bases, 6 bases remained unmatched. The germline V gene encodes CDR1 MNHEY and CDR2 SVGAGI. The CDR3 length is 13 residues. Here the CDR3 reads CASSPSGGSTQYF. CDR3 in DNA: TGTGCCAGCAGTCCAAGCGGGGGGAGCACCCAGTACTTC.

Remarks on this clone: The junction does not match germline at one end; this may be a read error. The chain carries TRBV7-7 and TRBJ2-5, with 7 bases fitting TRBD1. Germline CDR1 reads SSHAT; CDR2 reads FNYEAQ (reference sequence). The CDR3 runs 13 residues. The CDR3: CASSSGTEETQYF. CDR3 nucleotide sequence: TGTGCTAGCAGCTCCGGGACAGAAGAGACCCAGTACTTC.

The chain links TRBV28 to TRBJ2-3, with TRBD2 matching over 8 bases. The germline V gene has CDR1 MDHEN and CDR2 SYDVKM. V lost 9 bases and J lost 6; bases outside the gene matches: 8. CDR3 length: 13 residues. CDR3 nucleotide sequence: TGTGCCAGTAACCCGGGGGGGCTCGATACGCAGTATTTT. Its protein product is CASNPGGLDTQYF.

V gene TRBV7-2 combines with J gene TRBJ1-2; a weak D match, TRBD1 (5 bases). Germline-derived CDR1 and CDR2 are SGHTA and FQGNSA. This CDR3 is 17 amino acids long. V shed 2 bases and J shed 4 bases, with 20 bases lying between them. In DNA, the CDR3 is TGTGCCAGCAGCTTATGGCAAACGACAGAGACGGGCTATGGCTACACCTTC. This sequence encodes CASSLWQTTETGYGYTF.

The rearrangement uses TRBV4-1 and TRBJ1-5, with TRBD1 identical over 8 bases. J lost 5 bases, V lost 2 bases, and 5 bases had no gene match. CDR3 length: 15 residues. Germline assignment: CDR1 MGHRA and CDR2 YSYEKL. In nucleotides, the CDR3 is TGCGCCAGCAGCCAATCTGGACAGGGCGATCAGCCCCAGCATTTT. This encodes CASSQSGQGDQPQHF.

This clone appeared once. The genes are TRBV10-3 and TRBJ1-5; a weak D match, TRBD1 (5 bases). The CDR3 is made up of 14 amino acids. V was pared by 2 bases and J by 5 bases, with 10 bases between. CDR1 and CDR2 from the germline V gene are ENHRY and SYGVKD. CDR3 sequence: CAISEGIGDQPQHF. Written as DNA, the CDR3 is TGTGCCATCAGTGAGGGGATAGGGGATCAGCCCCAGCATTTT.

This rearrangement joins TRBV25-1 to TRBJ1-5; 8 bases are shared with TRBD1. V shed 3 bases, J shed 1 base, and the junction held 5 bases outside the gene matches. CDR3 length equals 16 residues. Germline V gene sequence: CDR1 MGHDK, CDR2 SYGVNS. The CDR3 protein is CASSDSDRASNQPQHF. The CDR3 DNA is TGTGCCAGCAGTGATTCGGACAGGGCGAGCAATCAGCCCCAGCATTTT.

This chain uses TRBV19 with TRBJ2-5, with 7 bases that match TRBD2. V lost 4 bases to trimming and J lost 6 bases; unmatched junction nucleotides: 8. The CDR3 loop spans 14 amino acids. Germline CDR1 reads LNHDA; CDR2 reads SQIVND (reference sequence). This CDR3 is CASSTNGLEKTQYF. The CDR3 DNA follows: TGTGCCAGTAGTACAAACGGACTAGAAAAGACCCAGTACTTC.

The chain combines TRBV2 with TRBJ2-5; D gene uncertain. Germline lookup yields CDR1 SNHLY and CDR2 FYNNEI. CDR3 length: 12 amino acids. V lost 4 bases and J lost 5, with 8 bases in between. The CDR3 nucleotides are TGTGCCAGCAGTGCTCTGAGGGAGACCCAGTACTTC. Amino acids: CASSALRETQYF.

The rearrangement links TRBV9 to TRBJ2-2; 13 nucleotides align to TRBD2. Unmatched junction bases numbered 10, after V lost 4 bases and J lost 7 bases. This CDR3 comprises 17 residues. The germline gives CDR1 SGDLS, CDR2 YYNGEE. CDR3 protein: CASSPGTSGMLNGELFF. The CDR3 DNA is TGTGCCAGCAGCCCAGGGACTAGCGGGATGTTGAACGGGGAGCTGTTTTTT.

The chain uses TRBV5-1 and TRBJ1-3; no clear D. The CDR3 spans 15 residues. Germline V lookup: CDR1 SGHRS, CDR2 YFSETQ. V lost 0 bases and J 4 bases, leaving 11 bases between the germline ends. CDR3 sequence reads: CASSLVPAAGNTIYF. CDR3 nucleotides: TGCGCCAGCAGCTTGGTACCAGCGGCGGGAAACACCATATATTTT.

The chain combines TRBV5-1 with TRBJ1-4; D is undetermined. CDR1 is SGHRS, CDR2 YFSETQ, per germline. There are 13 residues in the CDR3. The ends were cut back, 5 bases at V and 4 bases at J, with 9 bases in the middle. The CDR3 DNA sequence: TGCGCCAGCAGACTTCAGGATAATGAAAAACTGTTTTTT. Protein: CASRLQDNEKLFF.

This chain uses TRBV19 with TRBJ1-2; 10 bases agree with TRBD1. The V and J ends lost 5 bases and 2 bases, in that order; junction bases with no gene match: 5. Germline V lookup: CDR1 LNHDA, CDR2 SQIVND (reference sequence). The CDR3 extends over 15 amino acids. DNA for the CDR3: TGTGCCAGTAGTGTAATGGGACAGGGGAACTATGGCTACACCTTC. Its protein product is CASSVMGQGNYGYTF.

The chain employs TRBV7-3 and TRBJ2-5; the match to TRBD2 covers 16 bases. Germline-derived CDR1 and CDR2 are SGHTA and FQGTGA. The V gene end was trimmed by 4 bases and the J gene end by 4 bases; junction bases not matched to a gene: 3. This CDR3 is 16 amino acids long. This CDR3 is CASSSGTSGRGETQYF. DNA for the CDR3: TGTGCCAGCAGCTCAGGGACTAGCGGGAGGGGAGAGACCCAGTACTTC.

This clone has only a few counts. This chain joins TRBV5-6 and TRBJ2-3, with 7 bases lining up with TRBD1. The germline gives CDR1 SGHDT, CDR2 YYEEEE. The CDR3 length is 15 residues. V was clipped by 4 bases and J by 2 bases; unmatched bases: 7. DNA for the CDR3: TGTGCCAGCAGCCTCAAACAGGGGAACACAGATACGCAGTATTTT. Its translation is CASSLKQGNTDTQYF.

The chain's CDR3 is CASSVGVFRTHQPQHF. The CDR3, as DNA: TGTGCCAGCAGCGTAGGGGTGTTCAGGACACATCAGCCCCAGCATTTT. This chain connects TRBV9 to TRBJ1-5, with D possibly TRBD1 on 5 matching bases. V was clipped by 0 bases and J by 5 bases, with 15 bases between them. The CDR3 has 16 residues. Germline V gene lookup returns CDR1 SGDLS and CDR2 YYNGEE.

The V and J genes are TRBV28 and TRBJ1-3; TRBD1 agrees at 7 bases. The CDR3 length is 12 residues. Germline-derived CDR1 and CDR2 are MDHEN and SYDVKM. V dropped 8 bases and J dropped 8; count of bases not matched to a gene: 6. Written as DNA, the CDR3 is TGTGCCAGCCGGGACAGCGTGTACACCATATATTTT. Protein product: CASRDSVYTIYF.

The chain is built from TRBV6-1 and TRBJ1-5, with 10 bases lining up with TRBD1. CDR1 MNHNS and CDR2 SASEGT come from the germline V gene. The CDR3 length is 17 residues. J lost 0 bases, V lost 1 base, and 3 bases had no gene match. The CDR3 sequence: CASSEGQGANSNQPQHF. CDR3 nucleotides: TGTGCCAGCAGTGAAGGACAGGGGGCCAATAGCAATCAGCCCCAGCATTTT.

V is TRBV28 and J is TRBJ2-7; a possible D gene is TRBD1 (5 bases). The CDR3 loop spans 14 amino acids. V shed 8 bases and J shed 6 bases, with 20 bases lying between them. The germline V gene has CDR1 MDHEN and CDR2 SYDVKM. CDR3 amino acids: CASLPWGQGGEQYF. CDR3 nucleotides: TGTGCCAGCTTGCCTTGGGGTCAGGGCGGCGAGCAGTACTTC.

This chain's CDR3 is CASGGQESSGANVLTF. In DNA form, the CDR3 reads TGTGCCAGCGGGGGACAGGAGAGCTCTGGGGCCAACGTCCTGACTTTC. The gene calls are TRBV9 and TRBJ2-6; 8 bases are a match to TRBD1. In germline, CDR1 is SGDLS, CDR2 YYNGEE. The junction had 6 bases not matched to a gene; V was cut back by 7 bases and J by 0 bases. The CDR3 runs 16 residues.